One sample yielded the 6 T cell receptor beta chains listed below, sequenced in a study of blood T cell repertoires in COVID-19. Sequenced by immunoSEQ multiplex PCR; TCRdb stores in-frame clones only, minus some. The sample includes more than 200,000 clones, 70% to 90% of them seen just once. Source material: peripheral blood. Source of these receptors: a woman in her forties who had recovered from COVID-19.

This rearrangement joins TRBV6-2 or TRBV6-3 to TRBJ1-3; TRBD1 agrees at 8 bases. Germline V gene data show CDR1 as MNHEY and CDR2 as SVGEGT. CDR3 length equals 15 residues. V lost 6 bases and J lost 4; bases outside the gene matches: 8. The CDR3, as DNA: TGTGCCAGCAGCAATGCCGGGACAGGCGGAAACACCATATATTTT. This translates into CASSNAGTGGNTIYF.

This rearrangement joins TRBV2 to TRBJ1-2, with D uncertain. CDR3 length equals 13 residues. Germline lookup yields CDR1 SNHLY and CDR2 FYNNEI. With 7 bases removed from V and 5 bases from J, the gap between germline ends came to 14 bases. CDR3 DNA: TGTGCCAGCATCTATTCCCCTCCTTATGGCTACACCTTC. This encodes CASIYSPPYGYTF. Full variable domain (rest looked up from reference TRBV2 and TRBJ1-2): EPEVTQTPSHQVTQMGQEVILRCVPISNHLYFYWYRQILGQKVEFLVSFYNNEISEKSEIFDDQFSVERPDGSNFTLKIRSTKLEDSAMYFCASIYSPPYGYTFGSGTRLTVV.

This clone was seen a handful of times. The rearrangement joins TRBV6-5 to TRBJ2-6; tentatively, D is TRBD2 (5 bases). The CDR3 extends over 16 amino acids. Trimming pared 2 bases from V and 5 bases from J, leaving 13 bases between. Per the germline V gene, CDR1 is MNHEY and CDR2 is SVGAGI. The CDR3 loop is CASSYIGAGRANVLTF. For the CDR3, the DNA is TGTGCCAGCAGTTACATCGGCGCCGGGAGGGCCAACGTCCTGACTTTC.

CDR3 residues: CASSKGRELGTVNEQFF. The DNA for the CDR3 is TGTGCCAGCAGCAAAGGTAGGGAGTTAGGAACGGTCAATGAGCAGTTCTTC. The rearrangement joins TRBV21-1 to TRBJ2-1; TRBD2 is taken as the D call from the table, unchecked against the DNA. TRBV21-1 constitutes a pseudogene. CDR3 length: 17 amino acids.

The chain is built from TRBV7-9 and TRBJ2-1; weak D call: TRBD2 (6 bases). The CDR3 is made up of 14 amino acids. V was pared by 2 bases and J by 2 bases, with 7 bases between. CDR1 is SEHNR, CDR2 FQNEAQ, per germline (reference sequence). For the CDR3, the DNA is TGTGCCAGCAGCTTACTAGCGCCCTACAATGAGCAGTTCTTC. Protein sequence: CASSLLAPYNEQFF.

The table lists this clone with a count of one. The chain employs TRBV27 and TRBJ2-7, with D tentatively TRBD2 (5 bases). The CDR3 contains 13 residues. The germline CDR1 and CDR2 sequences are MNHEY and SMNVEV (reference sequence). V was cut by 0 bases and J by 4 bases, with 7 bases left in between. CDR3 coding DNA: TGTGCCAGCAGTTTATCGACGGGGTACGAGCAGTACTTC. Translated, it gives CASSLSTGYEQYF.